This entry concerns a single T cell receptor beta chain. What it recognizes is unknown. TCRdb's table, derived via immunoSEQ multiplex PCR, lists solely in-frame clones and lacks some. The top ten hold approximately 23% of the sample, which has about 24,000 clones, around nine tenths seen once. This sample is drawn from a study of T cells in localized non-small cell lung cancer. Study-wide results and caveats: Since sequencing was restricted to only one region of the tumor, intratumor heterogeneity remains a possibility. Uninvolved adjacent lung showed the highest T cell clonality, exceeding tumor. Appearance in adjacent lung was seen for a median about 60 of the top 100 tumor clones. Among blood samples, higher T cell density accompanied longer overall survival.

V was pared by 1 base and J by 6 bases, with 4 bases of the junction left unmatched. The germline V gene has CDR1 SGHKS and CDR2 YYEKEE (reference sequence). This CDR3 is 14 amino acids long. This receptor was identified in a man aged 40 to 70 with stage I squamous cell lung carcinoma. This chain joins TRBV5-5 and TRBJ1-2; TRBD1 matches at 9 bases. The sequences come from peripheral blood, collected before any cancer treatment. The chain's CDR3 is CASSLTGGADGYTF. The CDR3 coding sequence is TGTGCCAGCAGCTTGACAGGGGGCGCTGATGGCTACACCTTC. Based on the CDR3 plus reference TRBV5-5 and TRBJ1-2, the full variable domain is DAGVTQSPTHLIKTRGQQVTLRCSPISGHKSVSWYQQVLGQGPQFIFQYYEKEERGRGNFPDRFSARQFPNYSSELNVNALLLGDSALYLCASSLTGGADGYTFGSGTRLTVV.